Listed below are T cell receptor beta chains from one sample, sequenced in a study of monozygotic twins with inflammatory bowel disease. Following a re-call of the 5' RACE reads, TCRdb has one entry per CDR3 protein and lacks DNA. Here the sample table reports approximately 400,000 distinct CDR3 sequences. Input material: blood. Receptors originate from a human donor with ulcerative colitis or Crohn's disease, or a healthy co-twin of an affected twin (not recorded which). CDR3s include the opening cysteine and the closing phenylalanine or tryptophan. The order of the fields is CDR3 length, J gene, V gene, CDR3 protein.

14,TRBJ1-2,TRBV18,CASSPINRGDGYTF
14,TRBJ1-2,TRBV25-1,CASSVRSSSYGYTF
15,TRBJ2-3,TRBV11-1,CASSSRQGGTDTQYF
13,TRBJ1-5,TRBV24-1,CATSDQQGQPQHF
15,TRBJ2-7,TRBV5-1,CASSLEGIRSYEQYF
15,TRBJ1-6,TRBV19,CASKTNRDANSPLHF
14,TRBJ2-2,TRBV10-3,CAISRDFYTGELFF
14,TRBJ2-7,TRBV5-4,CASSLGSGLGEQYF
13,TRBJ2-7,TRBV20-1,CSGRLAGGREQYF
15,TRBJ1-3,TRBV5-4,CASSPRQGSGNTIYF
15,TRBJ2-3,TRBV7-9,CASAQGQGALDTQYF
14,TRBJ1-3,TRBV19,CASAGHLSGNTIYF
16,TRBJ2-3,TRBV12-3/TRBV12-4,CASSFPRRFGTDTQYF
13,TRBJ1-2,TRBV7-2,CASSSYRDYGYTF
16,TRBJ2-2,TRBV7-2,CASSSQRGRGTGELFF
15,TRBJ2-7,TRBV2,CASSEESGGSYEQYF
15,TRBJ1-4,TRBV6-2/TRBV6-3,CASRRRQGRREKLFF
12,TRBJ2-7,TRBV20-1,CSAWDRGYEQYF
15,TRBJ1-2,TRBV19,CASSIVGGGGYGYTF
14,TRBJ2-3,TRBV7-9,CASSFELASDTQYF
15,TRBJ2-2,TRBV7-2,CASSSGTGEPGELFF
14,TRBJ2-7,TRBV4-1,CASSQEARGREQYF
14,TRBJ2-5,TRBV3-1,CASSQGQLQETQYF
15,TRBJ1-5,TRBV20-1,CSAASGQNSNQPQHF
16,TRBJ2-7,TRBV28,CASSLPAREFSYEQYF
15,TRBJ1-5,TRBV5-1,CASSLGDLPGQPQHF
16,TRBJ1-2,TRBV3-1,CASSQDFVAGDYGYTF
15,TRBJ2-1,TRBV7-2,CASSSDRGVPYEQFF
14,TRBJ1-5,TRBV6-6,CASSSYSGTQPQHF
13,TRBJ2-7,TRBV20-1,CSARGTSAYEQYF
14,TRBJ2-4,TRBV20-1,CSARDRVAKNIQYF
15,TRBJ2-7,TRBV6-5,CASSYSTGGGYEQYF
15,TRBJ2-1,TRBV6-5,CASSYPASGNNEQFF
16,TRBJ2-4,TRBV5-4,CASSGGQGIAKNIQYF
17,TRBJ1-2,TRBV5-1,CASSLAGLQGIDGGYTF
14,TRBJ1-2,TRBV12-3/TRBV12-4,CASSSPPGAYGYTF
15,TRBJ2-1,TRBV6-2/TRBV6-3,CASALADFYYNEQFF
13,TRBJ2-3,TRBV5-1,CASSLGLADTQYF
14,TRBJ2-7,TRBV6-1,CASSEAGLLYEQYF
13,TRBJ1-5,TRBV6-6,CASSYSVGQPQHF